The T cell receptor beta chain under discussion was sequenced for a study of shared clonotypes between healthy human individuals. On the study more broadly: The donor pool was made up of two women and a few men aged 18 to 49.

The CDR3 totals 14 residues. Germline V gives CDR1 MGHDK, CDR2 SYGVNS. V gave up 8 bases and J gave up 3 bases; unmatched junction bases: 8. In the authors' methods: Filtering of immunoSEQ junctional sequences could not match full-length read filtering. The repertoire was sequenced with immunoSEQ multiplex PCR; TCRdb's copy has only in-frame clones and lacks some. V and J calls and clone size come straight from that table; D and trimming were deduced from the DNA. The table shows about 2 million clones, with 90% to 95% occurring only once. Sequenced material: naive CD4+ T cells sorted from blood. Subset described: CD45RA+ positively selected. V gene TRBV25-1 combines with J gene TRBJ2-7, with TRBD1 identical over 9 bases. This TCR was recovered from a man younger than 35 in good health. CDR3 sequence (DNA): TGTGCCAGCTCAACAGGGGGCGACCGCTACGAGCAGTACTTC. It is translated as CASSTGGDRYEQYF.